A single sample gave rise to the 24 T cell receptor beta chains below, sequenced in a study of blood T cell repertoires in COVID-19 (TCRdb year 2020). Libraries were constructed by the immunoSEQ multiplex PCR assay. TCRdb provides this immuneACCESS table in a form limited to in-frame rearrangements. Some clones are lacking; in checked studies, under half of them reflect an unresolved V gene, and why the rest are absent is not known. The sample contains roughly 100,000 clones, roughly 82% of them found a single time. In total, the top ten clones hold around 4.3% of the sample. The source material was peripheral blood. Receptors originate from a human donor in a cohort sampled during active COVID-19.

The chain combines TRBV3-1 (or the pseudogene TRBV3-2) with TRBJ2-3; 7 bases agree with TRBD1. Germline V lookup: CDR1 LGHDT, CDR2 YNNKEL (reference sequence). Trimming at V came to 6 bases and at J to 5 bases, leaving 5 bases not matched to a gene. The CDR3 length is 13 residues. CDR3 nucleotides: TGTGCCAGCAGAGACAGGGTGGTAGATACGCAGTATTTT. Translation: CASRDRVVDTQYF.

The count of this clone is one. The chain is built from TRBV4-2 and TRBJ2-2; 7 nucleotides match TRBD1. The CDR3 spans 15 residues. The ends lost 6 bases at V and 3 bases at J; junction bases unmatched: 7. Per germline, CDR1 LGHNA and CDR2 YNFKEQ. The CDR3 spells CASSPKDRDTGELFF. As DNA, the CDR3 is TGTGCCAGCAGTCCAAAAGACAGGGACACCGGGGAGCTGTTTTTT.

The chain links TRBV19 to TRBJ1-5; D may be TRBD1 (5 bases). The V end lost 6 bases, the J end lost 0 bases, and 12 bases lay between the germline ends. CDR1 LNHDA and CDR2 SQIVND come from the germline V gene (reference sequence). This CDR3 spans 15 amino acids. The CDR3 sequence is CASSIRQNSNQPQHF. The DNA of the CDR3 is TGTGCCAGTAGCATCCGACAGAATAGCAATCAGCCCCAGCATTTT. The variable domain in full, with the rest retrieved from reference TRBV19 and TRBJ1-5, is DGGITQSPKYLFRKEGQNVTLSCEQNLNHDAMYWYRQDPGQGLRLIYYSQIVNDFQKGDIAEGYSVSREKKESFPLTVTSAQKNPTAFYLCASSIRQNSNQPQHFGDGTRLSIL.

The gene calls are TRBV6-5 and TRBJ1-5; D remains ambiguous. CDR1 and CDR2 from the germline V gene are MNHEY and SVGAGI. This CDR3 is 15 amino acids long. V was clipped by 7 bases and J by 0 bases, with 13 bases between them. CDR3 DNA: TGTGCCAGCACTTGGCGGCGGGGTAGCAATCAGCCCCAGCATTTT. This translates into CASTWRRGSNQPQHF.

V gene TRBV5-1 combines with J gene TRBJ2-3; TRBD1 might be the D (6 bases). Germline V gene data show CDR1 as SGHRS and CDR2 as YFSETQ. The CDR3 contains 15 residues. V was trimmed by 0 bases and J by 4 bases, leaving 12 bases between them. CDR3 DNA: TGCGCCAGCAGCTTGGCCCAGGGGCCAGCAGATACGCAGTATTTT. Its protein product is CASSLAQGPADTQYF.

The rearrangement uses TRBV2 and TRBJ2-3, with 11 nucleotides matching TRBD2. Trimming removed 6 bases from V and 4 bases from J; junction bases left unmatched: 9. This CDR3 is 16 amino acids long. Germline V gives CDR1 SNHLY, CDR2 FYNNEI. The CDR3 DNA is TGTGCCAGCAGAAGACTAGCGGGGCCTCCGGCAGATACGCAGTATTTT. It specifies CASRRLAGPPADTQYF.

This clone was seen once. V usage is TRBV11-3 and J usage is TRBJ2-1; 10 positions match TRBD1. The CDR3 is 16 residues long. Germline values: CDR1 SGHNT, CDR2 YENEEA. Trimming removed 5 bases from V and 7 bases from J; junction bases left unmatched: 11. The CDR3 reads CASSPLRPGQGNEQFF. The DNA for the CDR3 is TGTGCCAGCAGCCCCTTGAGGCCGGGACAGGGGAATGAGCAGTTCTTC. The full variable domain, its missing parts supplied by reference TRBV11-3 and TRBJ2-1, is EAGVVQSPRYKIIEKKQPVAFWCNPISGHNTLYWYLQNLGQGPELLIRYENEEAVDDSQLPKDRFSAERLKGVDSTLKIQPAELGDSAVYLCASSPLRPGQGNEQFFGPGTRLTVL.

This clone occurred once. The gene calls are TRBV2 and TRBJ1-1; TRBD1 is a possible D gene (5 bases). The germline CDR1 and CDR2 sequences are SNHLY and FYNNEI. The V end lost 6 bases, the J end lost 6 bases, and 20 bases lay between the germline ends. There are 15 residues in the CDR3. The CDR3 sequence is CASSEEGWWGAEAFF. CDR3 nucleotide sequence: TGTGCCAGCAGCGAGGAGGGGTGGTGGGGCGCTGAAGCTTTCTTT.

This chain links TRBV9 with TRBJ1-3; a weak D match, TRBD1 (5 bases). The germline V and J ends were trimmed by 0 bases and 2 bases, with 9 bases remaining between them. The CDR3 has 15 amino acids. Germline values: CDR1 SGDLS, CDR2 YYNGEE. DNA for the CDR3: TGTGCCAGCAGCGTAGACCGGGGGGCTGGAAACACCATATATTTT. Encoded protein: CASSVDRGAGNTIYF. Looking up the rest from reference TRBV9 and TRBJ1-3 gives the full variable domain: DSGVTQTPKHLITATGQRVTLRCSPRSGDLSVYWYQQSLDQGLQFLIQYYNGEERAKGNILERFSAQQFPDLHSELNLSSLELGDSALYFCASSVDRGAGNTIYFGEGSWLTVV.

The chain has TRBV7-2 and TRBJ2-3; 8 bases fit TRBD2. Germline V gene lookup returns CDR1 SGHTA and CDR2 FQGNSA. The CDR3 has 15 residues. Trimming cost V 0 bases and J 1 base; bases outside gene matches: 0. The CDR3: CASSLASGGTDTQYF. CDR3 nucleotide sequence: TGTGCCAGCAGCTTAGCTAGCGGGGGCACAGATACGCAGTATTTT.

This clone was found a few times. V gene TRBV18 combines with J gene TRBJ2-5; perhaps TRBD1 as D (5 bases). Looked up from germline, CDR1 is KGHSH and CDR2 is LQKENI. The V end was cut by 4 bases, the J end by 0 bases, with 6 bases between. This CDR3 region has 13 residues. CDR3 DNA sequence: TGTGCCAGCTCACAGGGGTACCAAGAGACCCAGTACTTC. Its protein product is CASSQGYQETQYF.

This sequence joins TRBV7-9 and TRBJ2-1; D is possibly TRBD1 (6 bases). CDR3 length: 12 residues. Germline CDR1 reads SEHNR; CDR2 reads FQNEAQ (reference sequence). V gave up 6 bases and J gave up 10 bases, with 13 bases separating them. For the CDR3, the DNA is TGTGCCAGCAGGTCGGACAGTGTAGAGCAGTTCTTC. It is translated as CASRSDSVEQFF.

This clone was counted a few times. The V gene is TRBV28, the J gene TRBJ1-3; 10 bases fit TRBD1. With V trimmed by 5 bases and J by 2 bases, 6 bases remained unmatched. This CDR3 comprises 16 residues. In germline, CDR1 is MDHEN, CDR2 SYDVKM. In DNA form, the CDR3 reads TGTGCCAGCAGTCGACGACAGGGGGCTGCTGGAAACACCATATATTTT. It yields the protein CASSRRQGAAGNTIYF.

Comment on this clone: A read error may produce the germline difference seen at one junction end. The chain combines TRBV7-2 with TRBJ1-2; the D gene is possibly TRBD1 (6 bases). The CDR3 totals 15 residues. CDR1 SGHTA and CDR2 FQGNSA come from the germline V gene. The chain's CDR3 is CASSLAQGDYYSYTF. The DNA of the CDR3 is TGTGCCAGCAGCTTAGCACAGGGTGACTACTATAGCTACACCTTC.

The V call is TRBV15, the J call TRBJ2-3; tentatively, D is TRBD1 (5 bases). The germline V gene encodes CDR1 LNHNV and CDR2 YYDKDF (reference sequence). The V end was cut by 0 bases, the J end by 1 base, with 14 bases between. This CDR3 has 17 amino acids. DNA for the CDR3: TGTGCCACCAGCAGAGATCCTACAGGCCCTCGCACAGATACGCAGTATTTT. Its translation: CATSRDPTGPRTDTQYF. Combining the CDR3 with reference TRBV15 and TRBJ2-3 gives the whole variable domain DAMVIQNPRYQVTQFGKPVTLSCSQTLNHNVMYWYQQKSSQAPKLLFHYYDKDFNNEADTPDNFQSRRPNTSFCFLDIRSPGLGDTAMYLCATSRDPTGPRTDTQYFGPGTRLTVL.

The CDR3 region has the DNA TGTGCCAGCAGCACACTGGGCAGGGATAACTATGGCTACACCTTC. Translating gives CASSTLGRDNYGYTF. The rearrangement joins TRBV11-2 to TRBJ1-2, with D possibly TRBD1 on 5 matching bases. Trimming took 5 bases from V and 1 from J, leaving 14 bases between them. This CDR3 is built from 15 residues. Germline V CDR1 and CDR2: SGHAT, FQNNGV.

The chain recombines TRBV9 with TRBJ1-4; possibly TRBD1 for D (6 bases). Trimming shortened V by 4 bases and J by 0 bases, and 16 bases separated the two germline ends. The CDR3 runs to 17 residues. CDR1 is SGDLS, CDR2 YYNGEE, per germline. The CDR3 DNA reads as TGTGCCAGCAGCCTCCGGCGGGGGCCTGCAACTAATGAAAAACTGTTTTTT. Protein: CASSLRRGPATNEKLFF.

V usage is TRBV24-1 and J usage is TRBJ2-3, with D unresolved. In germline, CDR1 is KGHDR, CDR2 SFDVKD. The V end lost 4 bases, the J end lost 0 bases, and 13 bases lay between the germline ends. This CDR3 comprises 16 residues. CDR3: CATSDSRRSSTDTQYF. Written as DNA, the CDR3 is TGTGCCACCAGTGACTCGCGAAGATCTAGCACAGATACGCAGTATTTT.

This clone has only one observation. The V gene is TRBV5-1, the J gene TRBJ2-5; D is perhaps TRBD1 (6 bases). Trimming cost V 1 base and J 5 bases, with 9 bases left between them. The CDR3 has 13 residues. In germline, CDR1 is SGHRS, CDR2 YFSETQ. For the CDR3, the DNA is TGCGCCAGCAGCTTGTCAGGGGATGAGACCCAGTACTTC. Amino acid sequence: CASSLSGDETQYF.

The chain employs TRBV4-2 and TRBJ1-2; TRBD1 is a possible D gene (6 bases). The CDR3 has 16 residues. Trimming took 4 bases from V and 2 from J, leaving 17 bases between them. CDR1 is LGHNA and CDR2 is YNFKEQ in the germline V gene. Written as DNA, the CDR3 is TGTGCCAGCAGCCTGATTCCCGGGCAGGGGAACTATGGCTACACCTTC. This translates into CASSLIPGQGNYGYTF.

The chain combines TRBV10-3 with TRBJ2-1; TRBD2 agrees at 10 bases. V gave up 3 bases and J gave up 5 bases; unmatched junction bases: 4. Germline V gene data show CDR1 as ENHRY and CDR2 as SYGVKD. This CDR3 spans 15 amino acids. The CDR3: CAISDHGLADNEQFF. The CDR3 DNA reads as TGTGCCATCAGTGACCATGGACTAGCGGACAATGAGCAGTTCTTC.

This sequence joins TRBV4-3 and TRBJ2-3, with D perhaps matching TRBD2 (6 bases). V lost 0 bases to trimming and J lost 0 bases, with 7 bases between them. Germline CDR1 is LGHNA and CDR2 is YSLEER. CDR3 size: 15 residues. The CDR3 sequence: CASSQDAGSTDTQYF. CDR3 sequence (DNA): TGCGCCAGCAGCCAAGATGCGGGGAGCACAGATACGCAGTATTTT.

The chain joins TRBV5-1 to TRBJ2-1; 11 bases match TRBD2. The CDR3 sequence is 15 residues long. Germline values: CDR1 SGHRS, CDR2 YFSETQ. Trimming removed 2 bases from V and 6 bases from J; junction bases left unmatched: 4. CDR3 sequence: CASSFSGGALNEQFF. CDR3 bases: TGCGCCAGCAGCTTTAGCGGGGGGGCCCTCAATGAGCAGTTCTTC. Combining the CDR3 with reference TRBV5-1 and TRBJ2-1 gives the whole variable domain KAGVTQTPRYLIKTRGQQVTLSCSPISGHRSVSWYQQTPGQGLQFLFEYFSETQRNKGNFPGRFSGRQFSNSRSEMNVSTLELGDSALYLCASSFSGGALNEQFFGPGTRLTVL.

This chain links TRBV9 with TRBJ2-7; D may be TRBD2 (5 bases). The CDR3 totals 16 residues. Trimming shortened V by 0 bases and J by 4 bases, and 17 bases separated the two germline ends. Per germline, CDR1 SGDLS and CDR2 YYNGEE. CDR3 protein: CASSVDPGFNGYEQYF. The CDR3 DNA reads TGTGCCAGCAGCGTAGATCCGGGATTTAACGGTTACGAGCAGTACTTC.